Sequencing of this T cell receptor (beta chain) was carried out in a study of OX40 agonist ivuxolimab in advanced cancers. The table came from immunoSEQ multiplex PCR; TCRdb's copy has only in-frame clones and leaves some out. The sample carries about 94,000 clones, 87% recorded once. The CDR3 has 15 amino acids. The germline gives CDR1 SGHAT, CDR2 FQNNGV. Trimming left V 0 bases short and J 3 bases short, with 9 bases between. The chain is built from TRBV11-2 and TRBJ1-5; D is undetermined. Sequenced material: CD4+ or CD8+ T cells sorted from blood, taken in a trial of the OX40 agonist ivuxolimab. This clonotype was sampled from an adult with an advanced solid tumor such as melanoma, head and neck, liver or kidney cancer. The DNA for the CDR3 is TGTGCCAGCAGCTTAGATAGACGTACCAATCAGCCCCAGCATTTT. Encoded protein: CASSLDRRTNQPQHF. Complete variable domain (other parts from reference TRBV11-2 and TRBJ1-5): EAGVAQSPRYKIIEKRQSVAFWCNPISGHATLYWYQQILGQGPKLLIQFQNNGVVDDSQLPKDRFSAERLKGVDSTLKIQPAKLEDSAVYLCASSLDRRTNQPQHFGDGTRLSIL.